A selection of T cell receptor beta chains follows, all from one sample in a study of OX40 agonist ivuxolimab in advanced cancers. The repertoire was sequenced with immunoSEQ multiplex PCR; TCRdb's copy has only in-frame clones and lacks some. The sample lists 40,000 to 60,000 clones, about 88% seen once, with around 3.5% in the top ten. The sequencing here drew on CD4+ or CD8+ T cells sorted from blood, taken in a trial of the OX40 agonist ivuxolimab. These receptors were collected from an adult with an advanced solid tumor such as melanoma, head and neck, liver or kidney cancer. CDR3s include the opening cysteine and the closing phenylalanine or tryptophan. Fields, in order: clone size, V gene, D gene, J gene, CDR3 length, CDR3 DNA, CDR3 protein. The D gene is left open where the match is weak. Clone sizes are given selectively: once, few, many, or a class where the clone is expanded.

-	TRBV4-3	-	TRBJ2-7	17	TGCGCCAGCAGCCAATTCCACGCAGGAGGGTCTGGGTACGAGCAGTACTTC	CASSQFHAGGSGYEQYF
-	TRBV18	TRBD1	TRBJ2-7	14	TGTGCCAGCTCACCACCGGGACAGAGATACGAGCAGTACTTC	CASSPPGQRYEQYF
-	TRBV28	-	TRBJ2-7	13	TGTGCCAGCAGTACCCCTACAGGATACGAGCAGTACTTC	CASSTPTGYEQYF
once	TRBV29-1	TRBD1	TRBJ2-1	13	TGCAGCGCCGGGGACAGAAGTGTGGATGAGCAGTTCTTC	CSAGDRSVDEQFF
-	TRBV28	-	TRBJ1-2	11	TGTGCCAGCAGTTCCAGATATGGCTACACCTTC	CASSSRYGYTF
-	TRBV27	TRBD1	TRBJ2-1	15	TGTGCCAGCAGTGCTCACTGGGACAGCGTCAATGAGCAGTTCTTC	CASSAHWDSVNEQFF
-	TRBV19	-	TRBJ1-2	13	TGTGCCAGTAGTATTAAGGGAAACTATGGCTACACCTTC	CASSIKGNYGYTF
-	TRBV18	-	TRBJ1-6	16	TGTGCCAGCTCACCACCTCAAGGCTCGGGCAATTCACCCCTCCACTTT	CASSPPQGSGNSPLHF
-	TRBV11-2	-	TRBJ2-1	14	TGTGCCAGCAGCTACGGGAGCTCCTACAATGAGCAGTTCTTC	CASSYGSSYNEQFF
-	TRBV7-2	-	TRBJ2-5	12	TGTGCCAGCAGCCTGTACCAAGAGACCCAGTACTTC	CASSLYQETQYF
-	TRBV6-5	-	TRBJ2-2	15	TGTGTCTCACGACGCGGCCTCGAGGCCACCGGGGAGCTGTTTTTT	CVSRRGLEATGELFF
-	TRBV2	TRBD2	TRBJ2-3	15	TGTGCCAGCAGGCCGGGACTAGCTGGTCCAGATACGCAGTATTTT	CASRPGLAGPDTQYF
-	TRBV7-9	-	TRBJ2-3	15	TGTGCCAGCAGTTCGCCGACTTATAGCACAGATACGCAGTATTTT	CASSSPTYSTDTQYF
-	TRBV2	TRBD2	TRBJ2-1	17	TGTGCCAGCATCCAAGGGCTAGCGGGAGCGGTTTCAAATGAGCAGTTCTTC	CASIQGLAGAVSNEQFF
-	TRBV19	-	TRBJ2-7	15	TGTGCCAGTAGTATGACGAGGGACGGGAGCTACGAGCAGTACTTC	CASSMTRDGSYEQYF
-	TRBV14	-	TRBJ1-4	17	TGTGCCAGCAGCCAATTCCGGGGGCGGCAGACTAATGAAAAACTGTTTTTT	CASSQFRGRQTNEKLFF